The clone carrying this T cell receptor (beta chain) was found many times. V was shortened by 6 bases and J by 7 bases, with 13 bases between the two germline ends. CDR1 and CDR2 (germline): MDHEN, SYDVKM. The length of the CDR3 is 12 residues. Authors' processing steps: By means of reference gene primer amplification, nucleated cell counts were estimated. Assay: immunoSEQ multiplex PCR; the TCRdb copy retains only in-frame clones and omits some. D and trimming come from the DNA, and the V and J calls and clone size come from that table. Among 100,000 to 150,000 clones listed, roughly 69% were seen once. The data were taken from a study of blood T cell repertoires in COVID-19. Study as a whole: Sources were T cells, B-cell-depleted T cells, or PBMCs; the material itself was cDNA or gDNA.

Material for sequencing was peripheral blood. This rearrangement joins TRBV28 to TRBJ2-7, with no clear D. This clonotype was obtained from an older woman with acute or convalescent COVID-19. The CDR3 DNA reads TGTGCCAGCAGCGATGTCCGAGCGGAGCAGTACTTC. Translating it yields CASSDVRAEQYF.